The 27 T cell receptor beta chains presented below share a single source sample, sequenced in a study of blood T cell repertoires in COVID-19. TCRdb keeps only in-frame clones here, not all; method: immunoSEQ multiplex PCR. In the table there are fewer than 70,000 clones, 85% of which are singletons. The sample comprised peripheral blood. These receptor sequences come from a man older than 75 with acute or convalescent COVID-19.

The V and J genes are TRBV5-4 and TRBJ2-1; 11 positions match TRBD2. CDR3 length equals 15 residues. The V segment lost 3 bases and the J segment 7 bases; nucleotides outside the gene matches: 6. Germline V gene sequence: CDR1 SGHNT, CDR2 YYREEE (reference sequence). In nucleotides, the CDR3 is TGTGCCAGCAGCTCCCCTAGCGGGAGGACGAATGAGCAGTTCTTC. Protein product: CASSSPSGRTNEQFF.

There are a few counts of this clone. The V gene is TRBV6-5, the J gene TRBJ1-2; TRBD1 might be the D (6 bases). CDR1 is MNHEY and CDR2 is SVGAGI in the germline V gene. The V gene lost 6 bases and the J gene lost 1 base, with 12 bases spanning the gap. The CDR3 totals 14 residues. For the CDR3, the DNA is TGTGCCAGCAGAAGAGGGGGGGGTAACTATGGCTACACCTTC. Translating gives CASRRGGGNYGYTF.

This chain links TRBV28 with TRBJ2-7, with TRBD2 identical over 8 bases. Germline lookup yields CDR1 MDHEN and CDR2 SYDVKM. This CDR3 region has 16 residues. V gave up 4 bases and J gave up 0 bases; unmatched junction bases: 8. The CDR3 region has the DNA TGTGCCAGCAGTTCCCCAATAGCGGGAAGCTCCTACGAGCAGTACTTC. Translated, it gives CASSSPIAGSSYEQYF.

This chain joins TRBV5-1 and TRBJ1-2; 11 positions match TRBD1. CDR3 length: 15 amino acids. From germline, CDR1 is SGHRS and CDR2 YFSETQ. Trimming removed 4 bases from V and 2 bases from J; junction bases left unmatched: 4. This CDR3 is CASSPGTGGNYGYTF. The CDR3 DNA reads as TGCGCCAGCAGCCCCGGGACAGGGGGGAACTATGGCTACACCTTC.

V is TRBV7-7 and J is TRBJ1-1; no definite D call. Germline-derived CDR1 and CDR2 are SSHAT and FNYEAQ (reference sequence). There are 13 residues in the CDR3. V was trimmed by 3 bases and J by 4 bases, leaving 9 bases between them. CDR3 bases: TGTGCCAGCAGCTTTTCCGAGAGCACTGAAGCTTTCTTT. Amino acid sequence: CASSFSESTEAFF.

The CDR3 loop is CASSTARVGYTF. The CDR3 DNA reads as TGTGCCAGCTCTACCGCACGGGTTGGCTACACCTTC. This chain uses TRBV18 with TRBJ1-2, with D unclear. Germline values: CDR1 KGHSH, CDR2 LQKENI. V was cut by 6 bases and J by 7 bases, with 12 bases left in between. The CDR3 contains 12 residues.

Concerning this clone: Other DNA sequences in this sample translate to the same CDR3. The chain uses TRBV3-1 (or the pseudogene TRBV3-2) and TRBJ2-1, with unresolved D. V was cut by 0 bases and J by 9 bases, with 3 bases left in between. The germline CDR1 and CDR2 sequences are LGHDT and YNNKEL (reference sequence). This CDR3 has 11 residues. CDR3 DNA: TGTGCCAGCAGCCAAGATCGTGAGCAGTTCTTC. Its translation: CASSQDREQFF.

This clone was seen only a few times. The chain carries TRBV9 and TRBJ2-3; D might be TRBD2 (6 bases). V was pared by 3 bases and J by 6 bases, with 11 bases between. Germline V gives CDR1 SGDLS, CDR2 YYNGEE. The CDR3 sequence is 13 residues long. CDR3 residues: CASSDGRGDTQYF. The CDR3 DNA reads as TGTGCCAGCAGCGACGGCCGGGGGGATACGCAGTATTTT.

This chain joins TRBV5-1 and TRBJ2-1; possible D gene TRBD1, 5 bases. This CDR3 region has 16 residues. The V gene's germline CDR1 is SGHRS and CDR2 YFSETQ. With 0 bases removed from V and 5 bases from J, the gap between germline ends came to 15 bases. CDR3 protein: CASSLEGSLDDNEQFF. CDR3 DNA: TGCGCCAGCAGCTTGGAGGGGTCATTGGACGACAATGAGCAGTTCTTC.

The CDR3 nucleotides read TGTGCCAGCACCGACAGGGGTAGGGGTGAAAAACTGTTTTTT. It specifies CASTDRGRGEKLFF. This chain connects TRBV6-5 to TRBJ1-4; 8 bases align to TRBD1. Germline V CDR1 and CDR2: MNHEY, SVGAGI. The CDR3 sequence is 14 residues long. Trimming took 7 bases from V and 7 from J; bases not matched to a gene: 8.

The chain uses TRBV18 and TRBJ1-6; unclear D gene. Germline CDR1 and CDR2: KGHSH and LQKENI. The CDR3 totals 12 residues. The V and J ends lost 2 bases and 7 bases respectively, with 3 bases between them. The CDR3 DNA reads TGTGCCAGCTCACCAGAGAATTCACCCCTCCACTTT. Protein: CASSPENSPLHF.

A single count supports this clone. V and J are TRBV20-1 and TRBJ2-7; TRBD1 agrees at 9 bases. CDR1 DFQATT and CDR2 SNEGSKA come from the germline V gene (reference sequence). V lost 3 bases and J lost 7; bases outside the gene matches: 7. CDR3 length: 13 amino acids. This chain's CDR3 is CSASWDRVGEQYF. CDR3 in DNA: TGCAGTGCTAGTTGGGACAGGGTGGGAGAGCAGTACTTC.

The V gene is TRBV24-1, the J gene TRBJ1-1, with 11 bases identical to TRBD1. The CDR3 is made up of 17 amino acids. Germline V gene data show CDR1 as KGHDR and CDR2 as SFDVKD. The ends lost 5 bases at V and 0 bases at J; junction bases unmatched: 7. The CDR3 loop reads CATSAGTGGTLNTEAFF. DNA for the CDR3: TGTGCCACCAGTGCTGGGACAGGGGGAACTTTGAACACTGAAGCTTTCTTT.

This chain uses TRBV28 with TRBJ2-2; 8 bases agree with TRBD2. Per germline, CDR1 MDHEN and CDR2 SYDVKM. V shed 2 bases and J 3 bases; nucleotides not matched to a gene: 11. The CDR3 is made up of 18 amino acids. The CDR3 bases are TGTGCCAGCAGTTTAGCACTAGCGGATCCAGTGTACACCGGGGAGCTGTTTTTT. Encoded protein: CASSLALADPVYTGELFF.

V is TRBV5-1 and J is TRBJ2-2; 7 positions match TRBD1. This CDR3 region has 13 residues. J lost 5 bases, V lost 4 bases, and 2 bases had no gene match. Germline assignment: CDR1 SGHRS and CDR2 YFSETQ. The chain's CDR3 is CASSVDRTGELFF. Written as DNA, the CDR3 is TGCGCCAGCAGCGTGGACAGGACCGGGGAGCTGTTTTTT.

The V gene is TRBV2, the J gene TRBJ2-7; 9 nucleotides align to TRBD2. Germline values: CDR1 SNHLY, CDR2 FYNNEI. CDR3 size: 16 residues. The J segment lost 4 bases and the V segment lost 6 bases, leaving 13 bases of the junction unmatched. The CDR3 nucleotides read TGTGCCAGCAGGGTCAATAGCGGGAGCGTCTTTTACGAGCAGTACTTC. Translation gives CASRVNSGSVFYEQYF.

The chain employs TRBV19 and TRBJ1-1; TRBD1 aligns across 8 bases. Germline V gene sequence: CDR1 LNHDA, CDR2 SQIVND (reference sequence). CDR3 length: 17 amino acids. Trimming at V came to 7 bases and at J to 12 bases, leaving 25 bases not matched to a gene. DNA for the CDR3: TGTGCCAGTACGGGACCGGGCAGGGGGCAAGTTCCGGGAGGTACTTTCTTT. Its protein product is CASTGPGRGQVPGGTFF. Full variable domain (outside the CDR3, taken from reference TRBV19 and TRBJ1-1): DGGITQSPKYLFRKEGQNVTLSCEQNLNHDAMYWYRQDPGQGLRLIYYSQIVNDFQKGDIAEGYSVSREKKESFPLTVTSAQKNPTAFYLCASTGPGRGQVPGGTFFGQGTRLTVV.

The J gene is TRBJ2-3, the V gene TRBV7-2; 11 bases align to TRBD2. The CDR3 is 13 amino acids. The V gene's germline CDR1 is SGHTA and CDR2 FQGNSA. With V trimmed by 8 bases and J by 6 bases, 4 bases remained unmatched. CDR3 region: CASLLAGADTQYF. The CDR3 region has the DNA TGTGCCAGCTTACTAGCGGGAGCGGATACGCAGTATTTT.

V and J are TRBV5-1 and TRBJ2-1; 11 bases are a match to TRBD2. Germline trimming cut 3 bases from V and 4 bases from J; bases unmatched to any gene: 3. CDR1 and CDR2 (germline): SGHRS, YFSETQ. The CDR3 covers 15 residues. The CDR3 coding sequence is TGCGCCAGCAGCTGGGGACTAGCGGCATACAATGAGCAGTTCTTC. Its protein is CASSWGLAAYNEQFF.

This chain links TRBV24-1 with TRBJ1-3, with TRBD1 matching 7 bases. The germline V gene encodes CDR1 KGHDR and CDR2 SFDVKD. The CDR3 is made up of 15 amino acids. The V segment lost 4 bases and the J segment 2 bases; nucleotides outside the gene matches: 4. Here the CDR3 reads CATSDPGTAGNTIYF. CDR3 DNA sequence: TGTGCCACCAGTGACCCCGGGACAGCTGGAAACACCATATATTTT.

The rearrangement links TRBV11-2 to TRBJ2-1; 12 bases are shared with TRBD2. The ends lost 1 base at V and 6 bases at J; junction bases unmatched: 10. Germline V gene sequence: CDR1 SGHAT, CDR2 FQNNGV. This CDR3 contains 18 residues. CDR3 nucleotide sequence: TGTGCCAGCAGCTTAGGGCCTAGCGGGAGGGCCGGATTCAATGAGCAGTTCTTC. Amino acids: CASSLGPSGRAGFNEQFF.

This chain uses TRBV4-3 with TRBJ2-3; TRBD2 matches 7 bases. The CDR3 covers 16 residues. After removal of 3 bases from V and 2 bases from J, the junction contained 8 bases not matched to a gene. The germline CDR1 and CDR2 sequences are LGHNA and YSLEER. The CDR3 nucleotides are TGCGCCAGCAGCCATGGGGAGGGCCCTAACACAGATACGCAGTATTTT. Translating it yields CASSHGEGPNTDTQYF.

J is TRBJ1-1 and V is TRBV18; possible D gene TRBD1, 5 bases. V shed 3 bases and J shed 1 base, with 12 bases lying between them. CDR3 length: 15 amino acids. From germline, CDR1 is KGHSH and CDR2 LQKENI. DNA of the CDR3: TGTGCCAGCTCACCGTTCGGACAAGCGAACACTGAAGCTTTCTTT. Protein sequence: CASSPFGQANTEAFF. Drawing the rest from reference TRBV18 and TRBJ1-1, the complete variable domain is NAGVMQNPRHLVRRRGQEARLRCSPMKGHSHVYWYRQLPEEGLKFMVYLQKENIIDESGMPKERFSAEFPKEGPSILRIQQVVRGDSAAYFCASSPFGQANTEAFFGQGTRLTVV.

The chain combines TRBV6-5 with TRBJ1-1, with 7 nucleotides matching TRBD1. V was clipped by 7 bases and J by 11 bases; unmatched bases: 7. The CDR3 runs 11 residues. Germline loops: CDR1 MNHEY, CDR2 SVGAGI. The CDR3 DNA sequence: TGTGCCAGCATCGAGACAGGGAGGGCTTTCTTT. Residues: CASIETGRAFF.

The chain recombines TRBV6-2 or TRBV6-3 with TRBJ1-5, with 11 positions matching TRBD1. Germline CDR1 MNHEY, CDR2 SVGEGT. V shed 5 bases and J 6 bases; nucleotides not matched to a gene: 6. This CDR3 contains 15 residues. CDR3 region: CASSGWDRGIQPQHF. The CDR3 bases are TGTGCCAGCAGTGGCTGGGACAGGGGGATTCAGCCCCAGCATTTT.

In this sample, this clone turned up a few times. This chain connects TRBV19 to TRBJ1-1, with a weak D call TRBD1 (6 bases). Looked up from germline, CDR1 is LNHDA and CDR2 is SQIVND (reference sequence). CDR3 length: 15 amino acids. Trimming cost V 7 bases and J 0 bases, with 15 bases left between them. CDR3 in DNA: TGTGCCAGTACCGAAATCGGACAGATGAACACTGAAGCTTTCTTT. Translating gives CASTEIGQMNTEAFF. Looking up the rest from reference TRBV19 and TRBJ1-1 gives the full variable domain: DGGITQSPKYLFRKEGQNVTLSCEQNLNHDAMYWYRQDPGQGLRLIYYSQIVNDFQKGDIAEGYSVSREKKESFPLTVTSAQKNPTAFYLCASTEIGQMNTEAFFGQGTRLTVV.

CDR3 sequence reads: CASSLSLGQRTEAFF. DNA for the CDR3: TGTGCCAGCAGCCTAAGCCTGGGACAGAGGACTGAAGCTTTCTTT. The rearrangement joins TRBV11-3 to TRBJ1-1; 7 nucleotides agree with TRBD1. Germline V lookup: CDR1 SGHNT, CDR2 YENEEA. There are 15 residues in the CDR3. V was clipped by 5 bases and J by 5 bases; unmatched bases: 11.